These T cell receptor beta chains were read from a single sample in a study of T cells in Graves' hyperthyroidism and ophthalmopathy. TCRdb passed the multiplex PCR reads through MiXCR, listing each CDR3 protein once. Of 300,000 or so distinct CDR3 sequences listed, 15% to 20% were seen once; the top ten hold 45% to 50%. Sample: blood. The receptors shown here come from a woman in her fifties or sixties with Graves' hyperthyroidism. Each CDR3 is given without its conserved first and last residue. Fields, in order: V gene, CDR3 length, J gene, CDR3 protein.

TRBV6-2/TRBV6-3,9,TRBJ2-7,ASSWDYEQY
TRBV7-9,10,TRBJ2-7,ASSPAEGEQY
TRBV6-2/TRBV6-3,11,TRBJ2-1,ASSSATPEEQF
TRBV2,13,TRBJ2-2,ASMLREVGTGELF
TRBV2,10,TRBJ2-1,ASRGTSGVQF
TRBV30,10,TRBJ1-2,AWSRGALGYT
TRBV7-6,14,TRBJ1-2,ASSLGPPGQLYGYT
TRBV20-1,12,TRBJ2-3,SAVRGGKADTQY
TRBV6-1,13,TRBJ1-1,ASSGQQGRNTEAF
TRBV28,14,TRBJ2-7,ASSLGGQGVSGEQY
TRBV30,12,TRBJ2-1,AWKGQVSANEQF
TRBV20-1,13,TRBJ2-5,SAQGWGGGEETQY
TRBV12-3/TRBV12-4,13,TRBJ2-5,ASSLDRALLETQY
TRBV2,13,TRBJ2-3,ASSVVGASTDTQY
TRBV5-6,12,TRBJ2-1,ASSPQNSYNEQF
TRBV5-1,13,TRBJ2-2,ASSFDIANTGELF
TRBV12-3/TRBV12-4,14,TRBJ1-4,ASSLDRTATNEKLF
TRBV5-1,15,TRBJ2-3,ASSLPSGGTSTDTQY
TRBV10-3,13,TRBJ2-1,AISTSGSSYNEQF
TRBV29-1,11,TRBJ1-1,SAMGQGATEAF
TRBV7-2,13,TRBJ2-3,ASRFSSGGSDTQY
TRBV20-1,15,TRBJ2-3,SAMGLAGSLFADTQY
TRBV20-1,15,TRBJ2-4,SATTWGGLLAKNIQY
TRBV27,13,TRBJ1-2,ASSEFGGANYGYT
TRBV5-1,12,TRBJ2-3,ASSSGPSTDTQY
TRBV7-2,11,TRBJ1-1,ASSLYRNTEAF
TRBV5-1,8,TRBJ2-3,ASKTDTQY
TRBV14,13,TRBJ2-5,ASSQERQYQETQY
TRBV14,13,TRBJ1-1,ASSQDWGGGTEAF
TRBV29-1,13,TRBJ1-2,SVEDPRGRVFGYT
TRBV20-1,15,TRBJ1-1,SARDAGQGPLNTEAF
TRBV11-2,11,TRBJ2-7,ATGTSGNYEQY
TRBV20-1,10,TRBJ2-3,SARTRTDTQY
TRBV5-1,13,TRBJ1-4,ASSLGETGSEKLF
TRBV28,13,TRBJ2-7,ASSSPTPGGNEQY
TRBV11-2,9,TRBJ2-5,ASTSVETQY
TRBV7-2,14,TRBJ2-3,ASSPSGGSGADTQY
TRBV6-1,11,TRBJ1-2,ASNLQGPYGYT
TRBV7-9,11,TRBJ2-7,ASALGEGLEQY
TRBV2,12,TRBJ2-5,ASSGQSYQETQY
TRBV20-1,11,TRBJ1-6,SARKQGDSPLH
TRBV27,14,TRBJ2-1,ASSLMSGSSYNEQF